Shown below are 26 T cell receptor beta chains from a single sample sequenced in a study of response to subunit inactivated influenza vaccine. MiXCR, run by TCRdb on the RT-PCR reads, gives a single entry per CDR3 protein. The sample has about 190,000 distinct CDR3 sequences; around 14% are singletons. The sequencing here drew on CD8+ T cells sorted from PBMCs, taken roughly 5 days after vaccination. All receptors come from a man aged 50-59 years who received an inactivated influenza vaccine.

The chain uses TRBV5-1 and TRBJ2-7, with TRBD2 matching over 11 bases. CDR1 SGHRS and CDR2 YFSETQ come from the germline V gene. The CDR3 contains 14 residues. V lost 3 bases and J lost 3; bases outside the gene matches: 2. CDR3 region: CASSSTSGNYEQYF. DNA for the CDR3: TGCGCCAGCAGCTCGACTAGCGGGAACTACGAGCAGTACTTC.

Only a few counts were recorded for this clonotype. The rearrangement links TRBV4-1 to TRBJ1-2; 7 bases line up with TRBD1. This CDR3 has 12 residues. J lost 7 bases, V lost 2 bases, and 1 base had no gene match. The germline V gene encodes CDR1 MGHRA and CDR2 YSYEKL. CDR3 DNA sequence: TGCGCCAGCAGCCAAAGGGACAGTGGCTACACCTTC. Translated: CASSQRDSGYTF.

The chain has TRBV18 and TRBJ2-7; the D is unclear. Germline loops: CDR1 KGHSH, CDR2 LQKENI. V lost 2 bases and J lost 5, with 16 bases in between. The CDR3 totals 15 residues. The CDR3 is CASSPAERAPHEQYF. The CDR3 DNA sequence: TGTGCCAGCTCACCAGCCGAGCGAGCCCCTCACGAGCAGTACTTC.

The rearrangement uses TRBV6-2 or TRBV6-3 and TRBJ2-7, with 9 bases matching TRBD2. The length of the CDR3 is 16 residues. Per the germline V gene, CDR1 is MNHEY and CDR2 is SVGEGT. V lost 0 bases to trimming and J lost 3 bases; unmatched junction nucleotides: 6. CDR3 coding DNA: TGTGCCAGCAGTTACTCGATGCGGGAGGGCCACTACGAGCAGTACTTC. Translation gives CASSYSMREGHYEQYF.

The J gene is TRBJ2-7, the V gene TRBV27, with TRBD2 matching 13 bases. V lost 0 bases to trimming and J lost 13 bases; unmatched junction nucleotides: 6. CDR1 and CDR2 (germline): MNHEY, SMNVEV (reference sequence). This CDR3 has 14 amino acids. CDR3 sequence (DNA): TGTGCCAGCAGTTTATCGGGACTAGCGGGACCCAGCTACTTC. It codes for CASSLSGLAGPSYF.

This clonotype has at least ten counts. The chain employs TRBV4-1 and TRBJ2-7; 7 bases are shared with TRBD1. The CDR3 length is 14 residues. Germline V lookup: CDR1 MGHRA, CDR2 YSYEKL. Trimming removed 1 base from V and 3 bases from J; junction bases left unmatched: 3. The CDR3 DNA follows: TGCGCCAGCAGCCAAGTGGGACAGAGCTACGAGCAGTACTTC. It specifies CASSQVGQSYEQYF.

This sequence joins TRBV7-9 and TRBJ2-7; D is possibly TRBD1 (6 bases). Germline lookup yields CDR1 SEHNR and CDR2 FQNEAQ (reference sequence). The CDR3 contains 16 residues. With 4 bases removed from V and 0 bases from J, the gap between germline ends came to 16 bases. Here the CDR3 reads CASSSRTARSSYEQYF. The CDR3, as DNA: TGTGCCAGCAGCTCTAGGACAGCGCGTAGCTCCTACGAGCAGTACTTC.

Many counts were recorded for this clonotype. The chain joins TRBV7-9 to TRBJ2-1; D possibly corresponds to TRBD1 (7 bases). The CDR3 has 17 residues. Germline V gives CDR1 SEHNR, CDR2 FQNEAQ (reference sequence). Trimming pared 5 bases from V and 2 bases from J, leaving 19 bases between. This CDR3 reads CASSLDGGGPAYNEQFF. DNA for the CDR3: TGTGCCAGCAGCCTCGACGGAGGGGGCCCTGCCTACAATGAGCAGTTCTTC. The full variable domain, with the rest looked up from reference TRBV7-9 and TRBJ2-1, is DTGVSQNPRHKITKRGQNVTFRCDPISEHNRLYWYRQTLGQGPEFLTYFQNEAQLEKSRLLSDRFSAERPKGSFSTLEIQRTEQGDSAMYLCASSLDGGGPAYNEQFFGPGTRLTVL.

This clonotype turned up a few times. The rearrangement joins TRBV7-8 to TRBJ1-5; D might be TRBD1 (5 bases). V dropped 3 bases and J dropped 5 bases, with 17 bases sitting between them. Germline V gene lookup returns CDR1 SGHVS and CDR2 FQNEAQ. The CDR3 contains 16 residues. For the CDR3, the DNA is TGTGCCAGCAGCTTTCTAGGGGCACGGAGCGATCAGCCCCAGCATTTT. Translating gives CASSFLGARSDQPQHF. Full variable domain (remainder filled in from reference TRBV7-8 and TRBJ1-5): GAGVSQSPRYKVAKRGQDVALRCDPISGHVSLFWYQQALGQGPEFLTYFQNEAQLDKSGLPSDRFFAERPEGSVSTLKIQRTQQEDSAVYLCASSFLGARSDQPQHFGDGTRLSIL.

This clonotype was seen more than once but under ten times. The genes are TRBV7-9 and TRBJ2-1, with D perhaps matching TRBD2 (7 bases). Germline V gene sequence: CDR1 SEHNR, CDR2 FQNEAQ (reference sequence). The germline V and J ends were trimmed by 8 bases and 8 bases, with 19 bases remaining between them. This CDR3 spans 14 amino acids. Here the CDR3 DNA reads TGTGCCAGCGATCAGGGGAGGGAGCGGGATGAGCAGTTCTTC. Protein product: CASDQGRERDEQFF. Full variable domain (rest looked up from reference TRBV7-9 and TRBJ2-1): DTGVSQNPRHKITKRGQNVTFRCDPISEHNRLYWYRQTLGQGPEFLTYFQNEAQLEKSRLLSDRFSAERPKGSFSTLEIQRTEQGDSAMYLCASDQGRERDEQFFGPGTRLTVL.

This clonotype was seen only a few times. The V and J genes are TRBV11-1 and TRBJ2-2, with 12 bases fitting TRBD2. The trim removed 3 bases at V and 0 bases at J, leaving 8 bases unmatched. This CDR3 has 19 amino acids. Germline V gene sequence: CDR1 SGHAT, CDR2 FQDESV (reference sequence). The CDR3 protein is CASSFPRLAGATNTGELFF. Here the CDR3 DNA reads TGTGCCAGCAGCTTCCCACGACTAGCGGGAGCCACGAACACCGGGGAGCTGTTTTTT.

The rearrangement uses TRBV2 and TRBJ2-5, with D perhaps matching TRBD1 (6 bases). The V gene's germline CDR1 is SNHLY and CDR2 FYNNEI. V was pared by 4 bases and J by 5 bases, with 8 bases between. The CDR3 contains 12 residues. The CDR3 loop reads CASSARGETQYF. The CDR3 nucleotides read TGTGCCAGCAGTGCAAGGGGGGAGACCCAGTACTTC.

The chain joins TRBV25-1 to TRBJ1-1; possibly TRBD1 for D (6 bases). Germline CDR1 is MGHDK and CDR2 is SYGVNS. Between the trimmed V and J ends, which lost 1 base and 4 bases, there was a span of 10 bases. The CDR3 is made up of 14 amino acids. In nucleotides, the CDR3 is TGTGCCAGCAGTGAATGGGGAGGGGGCACTGAAGCTTTCTTT. It encodes CASSEWGGGTEAFF.

The chain couples TRBV7-9 to TRBJ1-2, with 7 bases fitting TRBD1. CDR1 and CDR2 (germline): SEHNR, FQNEAQ (reference sequence). The CDR3 covers 12 residues. The trim removed 5 bases at V and 9 bases at J, leaving 6 bases unmatched. The CDR3 spells CASSARQGSYTF. Here the CDR3 DNA reads TGTGCCAGCAGCGCCCGACAGGGTAGCTACACCTTC.

This clonotype was counted only a few times. This chain joins TRBV2 and TRBJ2-3; 8 bases match TRBD1. V was pared by 10 bases and J by 0 bases, with 12 bases of the junction left unmatched. Germline CDR1 is SNHLY and CDR2 is FYNNEI. The CDR3 extends over 16 amino acids. The CDR3 DNA sequence: TGTGCCACCCAACTCCAGGGGGCCGATAGCACAGATACGCAGTATTTT. This encodes CATQLQGADSTDTQYF.

This clonotype occurred a few times. The CDR3: CSVEGPRGPGEAFF. DNA for the CDR3: TGCAGCGTTGAAGGGCCCAGGGGGCCAGGTGAAGCTTTCTTT. This sequence joins TRBV29-1 and TRBJ1-1, with 8 bases matching TRBD1. This CDR3 has 14 residues. V lost 1 base and J lost 7; bases outside the gene matches: 8. CDR1 and CDR2 from the germline V gene are SQVTM and ANQGSEA.

This clonotype has ten or more counts. The chain is built from TRBV7-9 and TRBJ2-7, with no clear D. Trimming took 4 bases from V and 2 from J, leaving 3 bases between them. CDR3 length equals 11 residues. Looked up from germline, CDR1 is SEHNR and CDR2 is FQNEAQ (reference sequence). CDR3 nucleotides: TGTGCCAGCAGCTCGACCTACGAGCAGTACTTC. Its translation is CASSSTYEQYF.

This clonotype was counted at least ten times. The gene calls are TRBV7-9 and TRBJ2-1; possibly TRBD1 for D (5 bases). CDR3 size: 13 residues. Trimming took off 1 base at V and 7 bases at J, with 8 bases between the two ends. The germline CDR1 and CDR2 sequences are SEHNR and FQNEAQ (reference sequence). DNA of the CDR3: TGTGCCAGCAGCTTAGTAGGGGAAAATGAGCAGTTCTTC. Protein product: CASSLVGENEQFF.

V usage is TRBV4-1 and J usage is TRBJ2-7, with no clear D. This CDR3 spans 17 amino acids. Germline V gives CDR1 MGHRA, CDR2 YSYEKL. Trimming removed 1 base at V and 3 bases at J, with 19 bases between. Written as DNA, the CDR3 is TGCGCCAGCAGCCAAGTTAATCAGCGAGCGCCCTACTACGAGCAGTACTTC. It is translated as CASSQVNQRAPYYEQYF.

This clonotype came up a few times. V gene TRBV7-9 combines with J gene TRBJ2-1; TRBD2 aligns across 11 bases. The CDR3 is made up of 17 amino acids. CDR1 and CDR2 (germline): SEHNR, FQNEAQ (reference sequence). V was clipped by 5 bases and J by 0 bases; unmatched bases: 6. For the CDR3, the DNA is TGTGCCAGCAGCCCGGTAGCGGGAGGGAGCTCCTACAATGAGCAGTTCTTC. Protein: CASSPVAGGSSYNEQFF.

This clonotype has more than one count but fewer than ten. The V call is TRBV4-1, the J call TRBJ1-3; 7 nucleotides agree with TRBD1. This CDR3 is 15 amino acids long. CDR1 is MGHRA and CDR2 is YSYEKL in the germline V gene. V was pared by 0 bases and J by 4 bases, with 3 bases of the junction left unmatched. DNA of the CDR3: TGCGCCAGCAGCCAAGATAGGGGGCCCGGAAACACCATATATTTT. This codes for CASSQDRGPGNTIYF.

This clonotype was counted between two and nine times. The genes are TRBV28 and TRBJ2-1, with D perhaps matching TRBD2 (5 bases). There are 16 residues in the CDR3. Germline CDR1 is MDHEN and CDR2 is SYDVKM. The V end was cut by 2 bases, the J end by 3 bases, with 14 bases between. CDR3 bases: TGTGCCAGCAGTTTAGGGCTAGCCGACGACTACAATGAGCAGTTCTTC. Translated, it gives CASSLGLADDYNEQFF.

The chain carries TRBV9 and TRBJ2-2, with 10 positions matching TRBD2. Unmatched junction bases numbered 3, after V lost 4 bases and J lost 0 bases. In germline, CDR1 is SGDLS, CDR2 YYNGEE. CDR3 length equals 16 residues. CDR3 protein: CASSFSGGANTGELFF. The CDR3, as DNA: TGTGCCAGCAGCTTCAGCGGGGGGGCGAACACCGGGGAGCTGTTTTTT.

This chain joins TRBV20-1 and TRBJ2-2; unclear D gene. The germline gives CDR1 DFQATT, CDR2 SNEGSKA (reference sequence). The CDR3 contains 14 residues. The ends were cut back, 2 bases at V and 8 bases at J, with 15 bases in the middle. The CDR3 is CSARPGLGPGELFF. CDR3 DNA sequence: TGCAGTGCTAGACCGGGCCTCGGGCCAGGGGAGCTGTTTTTT.

The chain couples TRBV7-2 to TRBJ2-7; 9 bases agree with TRBD1. Trimming cost V 4 bases and J 2 bases; bases outside gene matches: 9. The CDR3 is 16 residues long. Germline V CDR1 and CDR2: SGHTA, FQGNSA. The CDR3 DNA is TGTGCCAGCAGCTACCCGGGACAGGGTCTCACCTACGAGCAGTACTTC. Amino acids: CASSYPGQGLTYEQYF.

The chain carries TRBV6-2 or TRBV6-3 and TRBJ2-1; perhaps TRBD2 as D (6 bases). Trimming left V 0 bases short and J 7 bases short, with 7 bases between. This CDR3 contains 13 residues. CDR1 is MNHEY and CDR2 is SVGEGT in the germline V gene. The CDR3 loop reads CASSYSSGNEQFF. In nucleotides, the CDR3 is TGTGCCAGCAGTTACTCGAGCGGGAATGAGCAGTTCTTC.